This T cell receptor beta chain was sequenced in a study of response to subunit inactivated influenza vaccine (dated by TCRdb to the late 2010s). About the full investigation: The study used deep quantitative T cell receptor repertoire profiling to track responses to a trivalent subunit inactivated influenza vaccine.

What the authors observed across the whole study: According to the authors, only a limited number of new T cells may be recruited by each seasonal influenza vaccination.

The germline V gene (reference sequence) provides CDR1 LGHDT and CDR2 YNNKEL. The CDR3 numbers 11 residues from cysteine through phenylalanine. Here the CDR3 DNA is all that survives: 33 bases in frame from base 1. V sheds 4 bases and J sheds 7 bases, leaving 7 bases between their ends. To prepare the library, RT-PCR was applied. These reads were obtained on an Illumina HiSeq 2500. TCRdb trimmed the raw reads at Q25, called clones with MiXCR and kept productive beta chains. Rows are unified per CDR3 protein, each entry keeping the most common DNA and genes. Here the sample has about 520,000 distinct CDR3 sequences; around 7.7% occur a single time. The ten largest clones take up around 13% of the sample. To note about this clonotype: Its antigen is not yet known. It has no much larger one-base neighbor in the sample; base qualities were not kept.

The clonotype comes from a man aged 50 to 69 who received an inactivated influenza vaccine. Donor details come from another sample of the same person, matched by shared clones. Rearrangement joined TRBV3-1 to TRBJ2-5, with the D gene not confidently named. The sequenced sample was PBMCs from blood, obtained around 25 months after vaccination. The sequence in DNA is TGTGCCAGCAGCCGGATTGCGACCCAGTACTTC. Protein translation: CASSRIATQYF.